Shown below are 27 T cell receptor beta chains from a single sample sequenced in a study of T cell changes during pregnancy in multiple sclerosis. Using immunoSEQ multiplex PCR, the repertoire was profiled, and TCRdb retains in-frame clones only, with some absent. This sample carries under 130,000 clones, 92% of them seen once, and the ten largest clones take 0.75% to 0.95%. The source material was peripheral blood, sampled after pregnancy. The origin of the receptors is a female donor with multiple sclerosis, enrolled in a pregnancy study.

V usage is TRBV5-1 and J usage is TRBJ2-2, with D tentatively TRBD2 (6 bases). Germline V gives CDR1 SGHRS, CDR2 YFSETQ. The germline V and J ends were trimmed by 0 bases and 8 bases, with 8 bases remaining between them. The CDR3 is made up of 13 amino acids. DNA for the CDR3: TGCGCCAGCAGCTTGGGCGGGGCAGGGGAGCTGTTTTTT. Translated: CASSLGGAGELFF.

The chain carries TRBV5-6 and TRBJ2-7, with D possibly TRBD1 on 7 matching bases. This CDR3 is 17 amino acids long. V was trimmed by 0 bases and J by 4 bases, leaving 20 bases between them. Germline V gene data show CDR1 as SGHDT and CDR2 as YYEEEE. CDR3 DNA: TGTGCCAGCAGCTTGGACGACGTAAGGACAGGACTATACGAGCAGTACTTC. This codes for CASSLDDVRTGLYEQYF.

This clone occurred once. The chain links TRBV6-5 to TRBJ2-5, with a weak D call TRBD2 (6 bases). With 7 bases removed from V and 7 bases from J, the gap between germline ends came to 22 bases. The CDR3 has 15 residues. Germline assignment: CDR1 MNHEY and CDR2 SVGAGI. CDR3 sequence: CASTEGDSPSGTQYF. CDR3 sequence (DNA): TGTGCCAGCACCGAAGGGGACTCTCCTTCCGGGACCCAGTACTTC.

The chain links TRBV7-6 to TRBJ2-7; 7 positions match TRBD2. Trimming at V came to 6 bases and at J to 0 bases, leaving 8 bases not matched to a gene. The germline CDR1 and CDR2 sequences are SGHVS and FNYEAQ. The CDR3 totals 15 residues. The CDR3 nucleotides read TGTGCCAGCAGTCGAAAGCGGGAAAGCTCCTACGAGCAGTACTTC. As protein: CASSRKRESSYEQYF. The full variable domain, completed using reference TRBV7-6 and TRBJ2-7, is GAGVSQSPRYKVTKRGQDVALRCDPISGHVSLYWYRQALGQGPEFLTYFNYEAQQDKSGLPNDRFSAERPEGSISTLTIQRTEQRDSAMYRCASSRKRESSYEQYFGPGTRLTVT.

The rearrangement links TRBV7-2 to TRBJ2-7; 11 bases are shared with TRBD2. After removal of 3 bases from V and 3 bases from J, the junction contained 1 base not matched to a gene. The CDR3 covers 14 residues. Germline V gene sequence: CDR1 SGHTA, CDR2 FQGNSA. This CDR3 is CASSFSGGDYEQYF. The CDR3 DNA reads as TGTGCCAGCAGCTTTAGCGGGGGGGACTACGAGCAGTACTTC.

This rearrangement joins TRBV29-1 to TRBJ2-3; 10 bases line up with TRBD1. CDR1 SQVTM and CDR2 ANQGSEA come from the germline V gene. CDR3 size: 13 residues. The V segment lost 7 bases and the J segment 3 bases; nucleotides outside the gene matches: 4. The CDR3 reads CSGPGQGTDTQYF. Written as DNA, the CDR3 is TGCAGCGGTCCGGGACAGGGGACAGATACGCAGTATTTT.

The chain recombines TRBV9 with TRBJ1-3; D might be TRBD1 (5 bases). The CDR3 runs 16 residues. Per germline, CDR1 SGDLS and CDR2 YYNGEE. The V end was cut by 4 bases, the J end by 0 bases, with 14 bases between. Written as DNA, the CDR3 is TGTGCCAGCAGCCCCCTGGGGCTATTCTCTGGAAACACCATATATTTT. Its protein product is CASSPLGLFSGNTIYF.

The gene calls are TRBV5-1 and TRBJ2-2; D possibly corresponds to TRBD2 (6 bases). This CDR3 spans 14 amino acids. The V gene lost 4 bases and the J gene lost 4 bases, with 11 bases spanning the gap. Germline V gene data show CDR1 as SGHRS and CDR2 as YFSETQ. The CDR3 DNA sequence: TGCGCCAGCAGCCCGGGGGATTTCACCGGGGAGCTGTTTTTT. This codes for CASSPGDFTGELFF. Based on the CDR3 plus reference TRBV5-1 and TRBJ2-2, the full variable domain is KAGVTQTPRYLIKTRGQQVTLSCSPISGHRSVSWYQQTPGQGLQFLFEYFSETQRNKGNFPGRFSGRQFSNSRSEMNVSTLELGDSALYLCASSPGDFTGELFFGEGSRLTVL.

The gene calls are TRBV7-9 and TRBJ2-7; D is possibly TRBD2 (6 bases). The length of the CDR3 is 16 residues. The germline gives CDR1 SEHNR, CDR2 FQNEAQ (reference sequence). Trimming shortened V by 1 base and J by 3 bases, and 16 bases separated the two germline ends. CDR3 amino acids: CASSLGSWEVYYEQYF. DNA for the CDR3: TGTGCCAGCAGCTTAGGGTCTTGGGAGGTCTACTACGAGCAGTACTTC.

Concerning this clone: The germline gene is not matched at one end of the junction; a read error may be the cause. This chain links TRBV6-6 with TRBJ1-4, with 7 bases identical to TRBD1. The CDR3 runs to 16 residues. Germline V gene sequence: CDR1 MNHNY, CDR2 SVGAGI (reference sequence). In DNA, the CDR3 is TGTGCCAGCAGTCCGTACCTGGGACAGCAAAATGAAAGACTGTTTTTT. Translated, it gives CASSPYLGQQNERLFF.

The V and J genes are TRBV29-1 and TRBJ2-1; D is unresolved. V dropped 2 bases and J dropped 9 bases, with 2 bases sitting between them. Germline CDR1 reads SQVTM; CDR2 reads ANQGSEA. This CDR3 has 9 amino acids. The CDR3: CSVELEQFF. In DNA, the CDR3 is TGCAGCGTTGAACTTGAGCAGTTCTTC.

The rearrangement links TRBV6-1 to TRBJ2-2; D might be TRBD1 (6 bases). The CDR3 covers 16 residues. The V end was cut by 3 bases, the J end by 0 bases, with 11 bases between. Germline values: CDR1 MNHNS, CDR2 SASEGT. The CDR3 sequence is CASSDSGQPNTGELFF. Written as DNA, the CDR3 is TGTGCCAGCAGTGATTCGGGACAACCGAACACCGGGGAGCTGTTTTTT.

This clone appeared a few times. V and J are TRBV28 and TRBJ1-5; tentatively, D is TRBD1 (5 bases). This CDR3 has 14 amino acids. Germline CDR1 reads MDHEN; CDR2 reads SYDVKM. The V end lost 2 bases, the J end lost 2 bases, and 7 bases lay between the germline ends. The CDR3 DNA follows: TGTGCCAGCAGTTTAGGCAGGGGCAATCAGCCCCAGCATTTT. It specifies CASSLGRGNQPQHF.

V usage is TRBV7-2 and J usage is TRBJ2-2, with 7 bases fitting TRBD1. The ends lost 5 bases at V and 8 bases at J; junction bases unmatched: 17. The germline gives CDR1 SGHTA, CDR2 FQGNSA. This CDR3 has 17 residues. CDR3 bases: TGTGCCAGCAGCCCCTTAAGAGGGGGCAATTTACCGGGGGAGCTGTTTTTT. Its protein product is CASSPLRGGNLPGELFF.

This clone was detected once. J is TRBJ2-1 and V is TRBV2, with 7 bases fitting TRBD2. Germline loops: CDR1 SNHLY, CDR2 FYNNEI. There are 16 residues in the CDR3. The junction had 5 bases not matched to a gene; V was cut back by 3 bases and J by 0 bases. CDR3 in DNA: TGTGCCAGCAGTGACCTGGGGGGGGGCTCCTACAATGAGCAGTTCTTC. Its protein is CASSDLGGGSYNEQFF.

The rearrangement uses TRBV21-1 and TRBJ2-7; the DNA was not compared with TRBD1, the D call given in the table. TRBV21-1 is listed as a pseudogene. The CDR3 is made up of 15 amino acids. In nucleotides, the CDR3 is TGTGCCAGCAGCAAAACGGACAGGGGCTGCTACGAGCAGTACTTC. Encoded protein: CASSKTDRGCYEQYF.

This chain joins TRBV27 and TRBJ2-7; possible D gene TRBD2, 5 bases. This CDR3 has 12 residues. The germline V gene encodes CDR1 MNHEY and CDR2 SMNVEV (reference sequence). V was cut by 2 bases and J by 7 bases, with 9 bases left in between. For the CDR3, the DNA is TGTGCCAGCAGTTTAGAGGGTAGAGAGCAGTACTTC. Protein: CASSLEGREQYF.

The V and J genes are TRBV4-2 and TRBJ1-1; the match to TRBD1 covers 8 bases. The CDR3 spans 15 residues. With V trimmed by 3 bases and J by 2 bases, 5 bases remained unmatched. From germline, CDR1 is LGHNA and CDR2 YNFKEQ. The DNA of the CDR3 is TGTGCCAGCAGCCACCTGACAGGGGACAACACTGAAGCTTTCTTT. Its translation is CASSHLTGDNTEAFF.

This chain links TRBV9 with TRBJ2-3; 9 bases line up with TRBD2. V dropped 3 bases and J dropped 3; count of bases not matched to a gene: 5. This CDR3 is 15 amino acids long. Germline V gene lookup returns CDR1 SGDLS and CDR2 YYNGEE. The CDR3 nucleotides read TGTGCCAGCAGCGCGCGGAGCGGGGGGACAGATACGCAGTATTTT. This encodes CASSARSGGTDTQYF.

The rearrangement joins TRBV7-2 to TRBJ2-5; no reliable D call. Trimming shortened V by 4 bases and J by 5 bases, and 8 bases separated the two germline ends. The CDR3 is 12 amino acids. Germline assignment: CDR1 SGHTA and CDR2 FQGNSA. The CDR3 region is CASSYARETQYF. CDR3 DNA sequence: TGTGCCAGCAGCTATGCTCGGGAGACCCAGTACTTC.

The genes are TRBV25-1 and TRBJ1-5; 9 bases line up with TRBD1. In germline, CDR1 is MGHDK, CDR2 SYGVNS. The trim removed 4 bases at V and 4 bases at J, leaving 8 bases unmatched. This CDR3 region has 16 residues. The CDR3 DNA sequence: TGTGCCAGCAGTGCCACAGGGGGCGCGAGAAATCAGCCCCAGCATTTT. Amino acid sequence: CASSATGGARNQPQHF.

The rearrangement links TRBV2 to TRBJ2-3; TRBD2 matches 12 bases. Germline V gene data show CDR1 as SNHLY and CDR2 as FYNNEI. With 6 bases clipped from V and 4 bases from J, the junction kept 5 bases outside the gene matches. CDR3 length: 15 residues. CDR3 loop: CASRAGLAGADTQYF. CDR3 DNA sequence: TGTGCCAGCAGGGCGGGACTAGCGGGCGCAGATACGCAGTATTTT.

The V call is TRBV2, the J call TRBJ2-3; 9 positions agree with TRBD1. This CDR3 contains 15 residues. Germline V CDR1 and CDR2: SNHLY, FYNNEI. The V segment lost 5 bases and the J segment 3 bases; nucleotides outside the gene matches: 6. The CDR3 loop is CASSTDRGGTDTQYF. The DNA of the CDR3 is TGTGCCAGCAGTACGGACAGGGGAGGAACAGATACGCAGTATTTT. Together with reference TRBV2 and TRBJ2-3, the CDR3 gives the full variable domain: EPEVTQTPSHQVTQMGQEVILRCVPISNHLYFYWYRQILGQKVEFLVSFYNNEISEKSEIFDDQFSVERPDGSNFTLKIRSTKLEDSAMYFCASSTDRGGTDTQYFGPGTRLTVL.

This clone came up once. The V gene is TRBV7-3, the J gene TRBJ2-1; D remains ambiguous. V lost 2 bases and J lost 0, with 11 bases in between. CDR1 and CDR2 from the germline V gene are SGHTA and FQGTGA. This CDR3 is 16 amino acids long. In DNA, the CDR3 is TGTGCCAGCAGCTTACGACAAAACCCCTCCTACAATGAGCAGTTCTTC. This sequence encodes CASSLRQNPSYNEQFF.

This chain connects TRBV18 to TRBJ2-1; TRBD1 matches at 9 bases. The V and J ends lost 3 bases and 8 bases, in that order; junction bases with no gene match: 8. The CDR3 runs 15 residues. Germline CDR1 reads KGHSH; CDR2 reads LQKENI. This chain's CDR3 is CASSPDRGAFYEQFF. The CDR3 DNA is TGTGCCAGCTCACCCGACAGGGGGGCATTCTATGAGCAGTTCTTC.

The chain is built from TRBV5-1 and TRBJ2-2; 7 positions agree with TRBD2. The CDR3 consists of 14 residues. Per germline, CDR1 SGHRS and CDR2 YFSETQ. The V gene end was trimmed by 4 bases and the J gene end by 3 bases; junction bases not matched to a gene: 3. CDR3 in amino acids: CASSPAGDTGELFF. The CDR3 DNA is TGCGCCAGCAGCCCCGCGGGGGACACCGGGGAGCTGTTTTTT.

The CDR3 is CASSFTPTGTGNTIYF. CDR3 nucleotide sequence: TGTGCCAGCAGTTTTACCCCGACAGGTACTGGAAACACCATATATTTT. The chain combines TRBV28 with TRBJ1-3; D is perhaps TRBD1 (6 bases). Germline V CDR1 and CDR2: MDHEN, SYDVKM. V shed 3 bases and J shed 2 bases, with 14 bases lying between them. The CDR3 loop spans 16 amino acids.